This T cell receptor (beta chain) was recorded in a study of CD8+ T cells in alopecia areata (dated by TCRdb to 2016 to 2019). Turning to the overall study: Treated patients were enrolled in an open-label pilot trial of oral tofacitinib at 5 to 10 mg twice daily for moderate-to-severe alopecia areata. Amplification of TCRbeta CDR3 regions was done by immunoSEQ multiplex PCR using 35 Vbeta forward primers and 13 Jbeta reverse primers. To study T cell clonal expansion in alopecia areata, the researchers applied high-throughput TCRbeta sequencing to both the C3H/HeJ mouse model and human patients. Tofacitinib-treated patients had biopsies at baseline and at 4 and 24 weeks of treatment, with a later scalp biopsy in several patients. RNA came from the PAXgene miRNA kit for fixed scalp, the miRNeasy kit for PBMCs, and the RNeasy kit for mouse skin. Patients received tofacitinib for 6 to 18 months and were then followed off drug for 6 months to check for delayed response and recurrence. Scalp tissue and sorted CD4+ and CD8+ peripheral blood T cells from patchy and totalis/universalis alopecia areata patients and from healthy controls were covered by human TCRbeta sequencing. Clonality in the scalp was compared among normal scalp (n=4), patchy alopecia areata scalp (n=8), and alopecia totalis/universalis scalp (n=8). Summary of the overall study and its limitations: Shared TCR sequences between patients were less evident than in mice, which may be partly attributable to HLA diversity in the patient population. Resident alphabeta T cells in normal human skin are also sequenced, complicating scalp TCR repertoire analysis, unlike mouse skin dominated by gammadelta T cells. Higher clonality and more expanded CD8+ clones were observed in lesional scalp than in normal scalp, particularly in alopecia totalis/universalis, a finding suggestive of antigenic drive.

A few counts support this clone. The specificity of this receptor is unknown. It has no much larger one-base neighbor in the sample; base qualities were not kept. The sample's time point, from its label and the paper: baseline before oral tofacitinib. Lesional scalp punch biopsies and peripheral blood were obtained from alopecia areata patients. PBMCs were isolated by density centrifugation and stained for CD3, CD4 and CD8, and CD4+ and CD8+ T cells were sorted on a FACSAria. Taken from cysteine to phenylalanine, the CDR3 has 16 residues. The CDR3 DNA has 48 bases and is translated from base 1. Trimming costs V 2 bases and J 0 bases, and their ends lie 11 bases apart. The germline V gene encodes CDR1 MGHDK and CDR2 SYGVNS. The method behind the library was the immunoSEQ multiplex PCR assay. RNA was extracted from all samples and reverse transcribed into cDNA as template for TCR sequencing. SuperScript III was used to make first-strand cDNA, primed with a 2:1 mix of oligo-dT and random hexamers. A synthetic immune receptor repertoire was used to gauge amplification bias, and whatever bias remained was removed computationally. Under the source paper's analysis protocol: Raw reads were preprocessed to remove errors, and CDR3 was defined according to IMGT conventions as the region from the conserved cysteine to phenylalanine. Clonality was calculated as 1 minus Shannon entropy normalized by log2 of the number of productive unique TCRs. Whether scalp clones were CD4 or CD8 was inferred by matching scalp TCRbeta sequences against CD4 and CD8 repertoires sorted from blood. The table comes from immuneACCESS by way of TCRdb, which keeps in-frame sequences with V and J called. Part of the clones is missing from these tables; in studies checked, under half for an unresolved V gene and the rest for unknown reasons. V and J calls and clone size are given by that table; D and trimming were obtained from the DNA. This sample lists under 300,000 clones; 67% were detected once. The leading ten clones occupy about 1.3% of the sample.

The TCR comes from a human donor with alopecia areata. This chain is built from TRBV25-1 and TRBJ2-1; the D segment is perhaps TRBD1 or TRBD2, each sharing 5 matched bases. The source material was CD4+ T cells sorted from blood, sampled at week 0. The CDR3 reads CASSEPRGGSYNEQFF. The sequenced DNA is TGTGCCAGCAGTGAACCCCGTGGGGGCTCCTACAATGAGCAGTTCTTC.